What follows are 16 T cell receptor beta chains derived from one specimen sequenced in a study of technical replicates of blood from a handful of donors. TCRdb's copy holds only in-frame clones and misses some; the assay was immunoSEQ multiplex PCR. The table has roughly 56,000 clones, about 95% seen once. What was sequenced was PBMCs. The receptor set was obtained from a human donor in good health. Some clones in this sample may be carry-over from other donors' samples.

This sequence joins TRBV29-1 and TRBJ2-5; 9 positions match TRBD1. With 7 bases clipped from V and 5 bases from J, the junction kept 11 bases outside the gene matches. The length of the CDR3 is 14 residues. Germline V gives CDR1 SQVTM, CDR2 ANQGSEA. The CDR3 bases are TGCAGCGCCTCCGGACAGGGGTTAGAGGAGACCCAGTACTTC. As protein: CSASGQGLEETQYF.

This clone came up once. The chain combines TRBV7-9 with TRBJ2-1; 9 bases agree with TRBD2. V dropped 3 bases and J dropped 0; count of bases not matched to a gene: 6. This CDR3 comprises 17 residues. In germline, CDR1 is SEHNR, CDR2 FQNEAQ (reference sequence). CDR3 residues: CASSLVQTSGSYNEQFF. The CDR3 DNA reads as TGTGCCAGCAGCTTGGTCCAGACTAGCGGCTCCTACAATGAGCAGTTCTTC.

DNA of the CDR3: TGTGCCAGCAGCGGGGGCCGGGACAGGGTAAGCGAGCAGTACTTC. It yields the protein CASSGGRDRVSEQYF. This rearrangement joins TRBV2 to TRBJ2-7; 9 nucleotides line up with TRBD1. The V segment lost 6 bases and the J segment 6 bases; nucleotides outside the gene matches: 12. The CDR3 is 15 amino acids. Germline CDR1 SNHLY, CDR2 FYNNEI.

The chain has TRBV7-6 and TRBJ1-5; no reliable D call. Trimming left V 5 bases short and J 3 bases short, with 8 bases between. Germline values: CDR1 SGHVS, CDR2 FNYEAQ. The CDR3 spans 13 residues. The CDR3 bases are TGTGCCAGCAGCAGTCAGAACAATCAGCCCCAGCATTTT. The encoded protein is CASSSQNNQPQHF.

CDR3 region: CAWRGGGEQYF. The CDR3 DNA follows: TGTGCCTGGAGGGGAGGGGGCGAGCAGTACTTC. The rearrangement links TRBV30 to TRBJ2-7; TRBD2 might be the D (7 bases). This CDR3 has 11 residues. The germline V gene has CDR1 GTSNPN and CDR2 SVGIG (reference sequence). V was clipped by 3 bases and J by 6 bases, with 9 bases between them.

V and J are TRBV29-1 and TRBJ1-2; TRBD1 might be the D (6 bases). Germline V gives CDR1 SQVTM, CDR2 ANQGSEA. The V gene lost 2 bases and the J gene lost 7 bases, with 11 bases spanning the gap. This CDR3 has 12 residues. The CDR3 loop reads CSVENREGGYTF. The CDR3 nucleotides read TGCAGCGTTGAAAACAGGGAAGGTGGCTACACCTTC. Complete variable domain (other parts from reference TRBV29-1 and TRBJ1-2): SAVISQKPSRDICQRGTSLTIQCQVDSQVTMMFWYRQQPGQSLTLIATANQGSEATYESGFVIDKFPISRPNLTFSTLTVSNMSPEDSSIYLCSVENREGGYTFGSGTRLTVV.

The CDR3 nucleotides read TGTGCCAGCAGCCCCAATGGCCCTCAGGGGCTCGAGCAGTACTTC. Encoded protein: CASSPNGPQGLEQYF. This chain connects TRBV7-2 to TRBJ2-7, with a tentative D call TRBD1 (6 bases). Germline-derived CDR1 and CDR2 are SGHTA and FQGNSA. The V end lost 5 bases, the J end lost 6 bases, and 20 bases lay between the germline ends. The CDR3 is made up of 15 amino acids.

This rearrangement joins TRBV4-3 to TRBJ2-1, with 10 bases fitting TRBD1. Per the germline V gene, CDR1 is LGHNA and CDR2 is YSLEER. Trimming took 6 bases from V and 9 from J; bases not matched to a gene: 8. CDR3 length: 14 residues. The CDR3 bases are TGCGCCAGCAGGACCGGGACAGGGGTCGGTGAGCAGTTCTTC. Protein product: CASRTGTGVGEQFF.

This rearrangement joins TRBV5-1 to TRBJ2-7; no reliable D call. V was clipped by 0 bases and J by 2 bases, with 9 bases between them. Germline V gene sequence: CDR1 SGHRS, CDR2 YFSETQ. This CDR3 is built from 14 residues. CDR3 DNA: TGCGCCAGCAGCTTGGACGGTCAACCCTACGAGCAGTACTTC. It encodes CASSLDGQPYEQYF.

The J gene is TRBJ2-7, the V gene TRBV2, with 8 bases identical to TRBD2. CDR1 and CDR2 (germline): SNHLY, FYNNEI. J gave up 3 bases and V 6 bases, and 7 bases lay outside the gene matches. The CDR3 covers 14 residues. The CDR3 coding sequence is TGTGCCAGCAGAACCAGCGGGAGTGGCTACGAGCAGTACTTC. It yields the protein CASRTSGSGYEQYF. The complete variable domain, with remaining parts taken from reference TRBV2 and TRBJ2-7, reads EPEVTQTPSHQVTQMGQEVILRCVPISNHLYFYWYRQILGQKVEFLVSFYNNEISEKSEIFDDQFSVERPDGSNFTLKIRSTKLEDSAMYFCASRTSGSGYEQYFGPGTRLTVT.

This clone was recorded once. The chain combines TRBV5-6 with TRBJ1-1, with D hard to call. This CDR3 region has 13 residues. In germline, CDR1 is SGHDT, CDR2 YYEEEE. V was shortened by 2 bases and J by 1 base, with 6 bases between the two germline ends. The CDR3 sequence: CASSLGGNTEAFF. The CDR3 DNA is TGTGCCAGCAGCTTAGGAGGGAACACTGAAGCTTTCTTT.

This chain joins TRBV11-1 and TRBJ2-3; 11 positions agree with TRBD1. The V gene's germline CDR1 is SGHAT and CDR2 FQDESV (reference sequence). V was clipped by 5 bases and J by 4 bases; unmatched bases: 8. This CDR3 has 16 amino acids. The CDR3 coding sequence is TGTGCCAGCAGCGCTATTGGACAGGGGGCGTCAGATACGCAGTATTTT. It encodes CASSAIGQGASDTQYF.

As DNA, the CDR3 is TGTGCCAGCAGCCCCGACAGGGGCTATGGCTACACCTTC. Its translation is CASSPDRGYGYTF. The chain joins TRBV7-3 to TRBJ1-2, with 8 bases fitting TRBD1. Germline CDR1 and CDR2: SGHTA and FQGTGA. The V gene end was trimmed by 5 bases and the J gene end by 4 bases; junction bases not matched to a gene: 3. The CDR3 loop spans 13 amino acids.

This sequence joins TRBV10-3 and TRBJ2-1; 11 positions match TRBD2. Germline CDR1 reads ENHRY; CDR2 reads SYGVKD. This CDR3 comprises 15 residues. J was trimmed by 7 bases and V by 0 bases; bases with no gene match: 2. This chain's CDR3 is CAISESASGGNEQFF. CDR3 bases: TGTGCCATCAGTGAGTCAGCTAGCGGGGGGAATGAGCAGTTCTTC.

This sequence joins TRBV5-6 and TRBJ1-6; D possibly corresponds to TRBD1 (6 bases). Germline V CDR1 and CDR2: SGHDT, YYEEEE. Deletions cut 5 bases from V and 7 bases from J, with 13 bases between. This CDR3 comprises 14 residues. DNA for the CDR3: TGTGCCAGCAGGGCAGGGGTCTGGAATTCACCCCTCCACTTT. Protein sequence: CASRAGVWNSPLHF.

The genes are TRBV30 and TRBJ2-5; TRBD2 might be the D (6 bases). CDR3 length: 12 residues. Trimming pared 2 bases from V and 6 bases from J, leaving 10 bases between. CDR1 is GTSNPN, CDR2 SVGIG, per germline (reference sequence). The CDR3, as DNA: TGTGCCTGGAGTATTGGGAGGAAGACCCAGTACTTC. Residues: CAWSIGRKTQYF.